This T cell receptor beta chain originates from a study of cytomegalovirus exposure and HLA in healthy donors. TCRdb's table, derived via immunoSEQ multiplex PCR, lists solely in-frame clones and lacks some. The sample has 20,000 to 25,000 clones, 97% seen once. Regarding this clone: Its antigen is still unknown.

The CDR3 totals 17 residues. Germline V CDR1 and CDR2: SGHAT, FQNNGV. With 1 base removed from V and 1 base from J, the gap between germline ends came to 16 bases. Whole-study results and caveats: The authors confirmed in vitro that three CMV-associated chains were specific for CMV antigens.

Sequencing was carried out using PBMCs. The chain combines TRBV11-2 with TRBJ1-2, with D hard to call. This clonotype originated in a man under 40 in good health and CMV-seropositive. CDR3 bases: TGTGCCAGCAGCTTAGGGAGGGCGGGAATATATAACTATGGCTACACCTTC. It codes for CASSLGRAGIYNYGYTF.